Listed below are T cell receptor beta chains from one sample, sequenced in a study of shared clonotypes between healthy human individuals. TCRdb's copy holds only in-frame clones and misses some; the assay was immunoSEQ multiplex PCR. The sample carries about 960,000 clones, around three quarters recorded once. The sequenced sample consisted of memory CD4+ T cells sorted from blood. The receptors originated from a man aged 18 to 29 in good health. The CDR3 runs from the conserved cysteine through the conserved F or W. The D gene is left open where the match is weak. The listing skips clone size in some rows; elsewhere it reads once, few, many or a size class.

d_gene	v_gene	j_gene	abundance	CDR3nt	CDR3aa
.	TRBV18	TRBJ2-5	.	TGTGCCAGCTCGCCGACAGGGAGGCAAGAGACCCAGTACTTC	CASSPTGRQETQYF
.	TRBV28	TRBJ2-4	.	TGTGCCAGCAGTTTCTCGGCCTTAGCCAAAAACATTCAGTACTTC	CASSFSALAKNIQYF
.	TRBV19	TRBJ1-1	.	TGTGCCAGTAGTATTCTGGGCGCGGACACTGAAGCTTTCTTT	CASSILGADTEAFF
.	TRBV19	TRBJ2-2	.	TGTGCCAGTAACAATGGGTATATTCCCGGGGAGCTGTTTTTT	CASNNGYIPGELFF
.	TRBV2	TRBJ2-5	.	TGTGCCAGCAGAAAGGACAGTGAGACCCAGTACTTC	CASRKDSETQYF
.	TRBV7-9	TRBJ2-7	few	TGTGCCAGCACCCTGGGGACGGTCCCTCTCCCCGAGCAGTACTTC	CASTLGTVPLPEQYF
.	TRBV7-9	TRBJ2-3	.	TGTGCCAGCAGCACGAGCGGCCTGGTAACAGATACGCAGTATTTT	CASSTSGLVTDTQYF
TRBD2	TRBV6-1	TRBJ2-1	.	TGTGCCAGCATCACCGGGACTAGTTACAATGAGCAGTTCTTC	CASITGTSYNEQFF
.	TRBV19	TRBJ2-5	.	TGTGCCAGTAGTCCGGGATCCCAGACCCAGTACTTC	CASSPGSQTQYF
.	TRBV7-8	TRBJ1-3	once	TGTGCCAGCAGCACTCGGGAGCCTCGGGCTGGAAACACCATATATTTT	CASSTREPRAGNTIYF
.	TRBV7-4	TRBJ2-7	.	TGTGCCAGCAGCTTATGGGGCAACAGGGAGGCTTACTACGAGCAGTACTTC	CASSLWGNREAYYEQYF
.	TRBV5-1	TRBJ1-2	.	TGCGCCAGCAACCTAGCCGGGAGAGGCGGTGGCTACACCTTC	CASNLAGRGGGYTF
.	TRBV5-1	TRBJ2-1	.	TGCGCCAGCAGCTTGGTGTCATTGGATGAGCAGTTCTTC	CASSLVSLDEQFF
.	TRBV28	TRBJ2-1	.	TGTGCCAGCAGTGCCCCGATAAGTTACAATGAGCAGTTCTTC	CASSAPISYNEQFF
.	TRBV7-2	TRBJ2-7	once	TGTGCCAGCAGCGGATCAGGGGTAGCTTACGACGAGCAGTACTTC	CASSGSGVAYDEQYF
TRBD1	TRBV7-3	TRBJ2-2	.	TGTGCCAGCAGCTCGACAGGGTGGGCCGGGGAGCTGTTTTTT	CASSSTGWAGELFF
TRBD2	TRBV5-1	TRBJ2-3	.	TGCGCCAGCACGCCTTTGACTAGCGGCGGGGCAGATACGCAGTATTTT	CASTPLTSGGADTQYF
TRBD2	TRBV2	TRBJ2-1	.	TGTGCCAGCAGTGTCCTTGGCGGGAGGGCCACCCACAATGAGCAGTTCTTC	CASSVLGGRATHNEQFF
.	TRBV10-3	TRBJ2-5	.	TGTGCCATCAGTGAGCCGGTCCAAGAGACCCAGTACTTC	CAISEPVQETQYF
TRBD2	TRBV9	TRBJ2-5	.	TGTGCCAGCAGCGCGGGACTAGCGGGTTTCCCAAAAGAGACCCAGTACTTC	CASSAGLAGFPKETQYF
TRBD1	TRBV11-2	TRBJ2-7	.	TGTGCCAGCAGCTTAACCGGGACAGGGGTGGGCGAGCAGTACTTC	CASSLTGTGVGEQYF
.	TRBV25-1	TRBJ1-2	.	TGTGCCAGCGGCAGGCAGACATTACTGCTCTTC	CASGRQTLLLF
.	TRBV9	TRBJ2-1	once	TGTGCCAGCAGCGCCTTTCCCGGGACCCCTACCCCGCAGTTCTTC	CASSAFPGTPTPQFF
TRBD1	TRBV10-3	TRBJ2-7	.	TGTGCCACCGAAACGGAGACAGGGGTTGGGTACGAGCAGTACTTC	CATETETGVGYEQYF
.	TRBV5-1	TRBJ2-5	once	TGCGCCAGCAGCTTCTCCGGGACACTGCAAGAGACCCAGTACTTC	CASSFSGTLQETQYF
TRBD2	TRBV6-5	TRBJ2-7	.	TGTGCCAGCCGGAGGCGGGAGGGGATCGAGCAGTACTTC	CASRRREGIEQYF